The clone carrying this T cell receptor (beta chain) showed up just a few times. Its antigen is not identified. Through template switching, a universal primer site was introduced, and the cDNA contained unique molecular identifiers. One entry per CDR3 protein results from TCRdb running MiXCR on the 5' RACE reads. The sample includes over 200,000 distinct CDR3 sequences, 8% to 11% seen only once; the top ten take more than 8%. The data stem from a study of identical twins. The CDR3 length is 13 residues. V was pared by 7 bases and J by 4 bases, with 3 bases of the junction left unmatched. Germline assignment: CDR1 LNHDA and CDR2 SQIVND (reference sequence). Study-level results: Abundant cord blood beta clonotypes carried fewer insertions; memory repertoires showed none. Models came in too low on out-of-frame TCR alpha sharing in monozygotic twins.

The clonotype was recovered from a man aged 45-65 years in good health. The sequencing input was memory T cells sorted from blood. This chain connects TRBV19 to TRBJ2-1; 8 bases are shared with TRBD2. The CDR3 loop reads CASNRGRYNEQFF. As DNA, the CDR3 is TGTGCCAGTAATCGCGGGAGGTACAATGAGCAGTTCTTC.